These 14 T cell receptor beta chains were sequenced from one sample in a study of blood T cells in healthy people across ages. Then a second PCR, running roughly 6 to 12 cycles, was carried out with a sample-barcoded 5' primer and a J-beta primer mix. TCRdb fed the 5' RACE reads into MiXCR, producing one record per CDR3 protein. The sample lists roughly 1,100,000 distinct CDR3 sequences, approximately 25% occurring once. This same sample was also taken into another study, of T cells of mothers and their children.

What was sequenced was blood. These receptors originate from a girl aged 2 to 9 in good health.

This clonotype has just a few counts. The chain is built from TRBV13 and TRBJ1-4; D perhaps matches TRBD1 (5 bases). CDR1 is PRHDT, CDR2 FYEKMQ, per germline (reference sequence). V was clipped by 6 bases and J by 5 bases, with 19 bases between them. The CDR3 is 16 amino acids. This CDR3 is CASSNSQGLENEKLFF. The CDR3 DNA is TGTGCCAGCAGTAATAGTCAGGGATTGGAGAATGAAAAACTGTTTTTT. Variable domain in full (rest from reference TRBV13 and TRBJ1-4): AAGVIQSPRHLIKEKRETATLKCYPIPRHDTVYWYQQGPGQDPQFLISFYEKMQSDKGSIPDRFSAQQFSDYHSELNMSSLELGDSALYFCASSNSQGLENEKLFFGSGTQLSVL.

The chain has TRBV2 and TRBJ1-2; the match to TRBD1 covers 7 bases. CDR3 length equals 14 residues. The germline CDR1 and CDR2 sequences are SNHLY and FYNNEI. The junction had 8 bases not matched to a gene; V was cut back by 6 bases and J by 4 bases. CDR3 sequence: CASRVGQALYGYTF. In nucleotides, the CDR3 is TGTGCCAGCAGGGTTGGACAGGCCCTCTATGGCTACACCTTC. The entire variable domain, with the rest obtained from reference TRBV2 and TRBJ1-2, is as follows: EPEVTQTPSHQVTQMGQEVILRCVPISNHLYFYWYRQILGQKVEFLVSFYNNEISEKSEIFDDQFSVERPDGSNFTLKIRSTKLEDSAMYFCASRVGQALYGYTFGSGTRLTVV.

The J gene is TRBJ1-4, the V gene TRBV6-6; no definite D call. The germline V gene encodes CDR1 MNHNY and CDR2 SVGAGI (reference sequence). V shed 1 base and J shed 16 bases, with 13 bases lying between them. The CDR3 extends over 12 amino acids. The DNA of the CDR3 is TGTGCCAGCAGTTACTTCGAAGGTCCCCCGTTTTTT. It encodes CASSYFEGPPFF.

With regard to this clonotype: A read error may account for a junction end that differs from germline. In DNA, the CDR3 is TGTGCCGGCAGTGGAGATAGGCGGGGAACGCCCTACGAGCAGTACTTC. It is translated as CAGSGDRRGTPYEQYF. This chain links TRBV25-1 with TRBJ2-7; D is perhaps TRBD2 (6 bases). The CDR3 loop spans 16 amino acids. The germline gives CDR1 MGHDK, CDR2 SYGVNS.

The rearrangement uses TRBV19 and TRBJ2-1, with D perhaps TRBD2 (6 bases). Germline V CDR1 and CDR2: LNHDA, SQIVND (reference sequence). V was trimmed by 8 bases and J by 14 bases, leaving 19 bases between them. This CDR3 region has 12 residues. The CDR3 protein is CASGSGNGLEFF. For the CDR3, the DNA is TGTGCCAGTGGTAGCGGCAATGGGCTGGAGTTCTTC. Combining the CDR3 with reference TRBV19 and TRBJ2-1 gives the whole variable domain DGGITQSPKYLFRKEGQNVTLSCEQNLNHDAMYWYRQDPGQGLRLIYYSQIVNDFQKGDIAEGYSVSREKKESFPLTVTSAQKNPTAFYLCASGSGNGLEFFGPGTRLTVL.

CDR3 nucleotide sequence: TGTGCCAGCAGTTACTCGATTACCAGCTCCTTGCCCGGGGCCAACGTCCTGACTTTC. It translates to CASSYSITSSLPGANVLTF. The V gene is TRBV6-5, the J gene TRBJ2-6; D is unclear. V lost 0 bases and J lost 4, with 19 bases in between. In germline, CDR1 is MNHEY, CDR2 SVGAGI. The CDR3 consists of 19 residues.

This clonotype was detected ten times or more. CDR3 DNA sequence: TGCAGCGTTGGAGGCAAGAGAGAGGGGGCAACGGAGACCCAGTACTTC. Encoded protein: CSVGGKREGATETQYF. This sequence joins TRBV29-1 and TRBJ2-5; 7 nucleotides agree with TRBD1. This CDR3 is built from 16 residues. The V segment lost 4 bases and the J segment 5 bases; nucleotides outside the gene matches: 16. Germline V gene lookup returns CDR1 SQVTM and CDR2 ANQGSEA.

This rearrangement joins TRBV9 to TRBJ1-4; a possible D gene is TRBD1 (5 bases). In germline, CDR1 is SGDLS, CDR2 YYNGEE. The V end lost 4 bases, the J end lost 8 bases, and 18 bases lay between the germline ends. The CDR3 is 15 amino acids. The CDR3 sequence: CASSTRGAEMEKLFF. In nucleotides, the CDR3 is TGTGCCAGCAGCACCCGCGGGGCCGAGATGGAAAAACTGTTTTTT.

Ten or more counts support this clonotype. The chain recombines TRBV12-3 or TRBV12-4 with TRBJ2-2; a possible D gene is TRBD1 (5 bases). The CDR3 has 13 amino acids. V was trimmed by 6 bases and J by 4 bases, leaving 9 bases between them. CDR3 protein: CASSPQGTGELFF. The CDR3 nucleotides are TGTGCCAGCAGCCCTCAGGGCACCGGGGAGCTGTTTTTT.

This clonotype was observed a handful of times. The genes are TRBV7-9 and TRBJ2-2; 9 bases are shared with TRBD2. This CDR3 contains 16 residues. With V trimmed by 10 bases and J by 1 base, 10 bases remained unmatched. Per the germline V gene, CDR1 is SEHNR and CDR2 is FQNEAQ (reference sequence). This CDR3 reads CATRGLAGRNTGELFF. In DNA form, the CDR3 reads TGTGCCACCCGAGGGCTAGCGGGGCGGAACACCGGGGAGCTGTTTTTT.

CDR3 DNA: TGTGCCAGCAGTTACATAGGCTACGAGCAGTACTTC. It encodes CASSYIGYEQYF. The rearrangement links TRBV28 to TRBJ2-5; D is ambiguous. Near its end, the DNA agrees better with TRBJ2-7, so the J call may be wrong. The CDR3 spans 12 residues. Germline values: CDR1 MDHEN, CDR2 SYDVKM.

A few counts support this clonotype. CDR3 in amino acids: CASTEVHQEEQYF. In nucleotides, the CDR3 is TGTGCCAGCACCGAAGTACATCAAGAAGAGCAGTACTTC. The V call is TRBV28, the J call TRBJ2-7; D unclear. CDR3 length: 13 amino acids. Trimming took 7 bases from V and 7 from J, leaving 17 bases between them. Germline V CDR1 and CDR2: MDHEN, SYDVKM.

This clonotype was recorded many times. V gene TRBV28 combines with J gene TRBJ2-4; no definite D call. Trimming left V 2 bases short and J 1 base short, with 15 bases between. Germline V gene lookup returns CDR1 MDHEN and CDR2 SYDVKM. The CDR3 is 17 residues long. DNA for the CDR3: TGTGCCAGCAGTTTAACCATAACCGGTCTGGCCAAAAACATTCAGTACTTC. Its translation is CASSLTITGLAKNIQYF.

The chain joins TRBV20-1 to TRBJ1-1; maybe TRBD1 (5 bases). Between the trimmed V and J ends, which lost 6 bases and 3 bases, there was a span of 14 bases. The CDR3 is made up of 13 amino acids. CDR1 is DFQATT and CDR2 is SNEGSKA in the germline V gene (reference sequence). CDR3: CSARGAGDTEAFF. CDR3 nucleotides: TGCAGTGCACGCGGGGCAGGAGACACTGAAGCTTTCTTT.